This entry describes one T cell receptor beta chain. Antigen: not known. The data derive from a study of T cell repertoires in cytomegalovirus infection. About the study: A matching HLA type, together with CMV infection, was signaled by public TCR beta signatures.

CDR3 length: 12 amino acids. The V and J ends lost 1 base and 15 bases respectively, with 16 bases between them. Germline CDR1 is DFQATT and CDR2 is SNEGSKA (reference sequence). TCRdb used MiXCR to reprocess the reads, holding one entry per CDR3 protein. The table includes 200,000 or so distinct CDR3 sequences, about 40% detected once. The chain employs TRBV20-1 and TRBJ2-1; the D gene is possibly TRBD2 (5 bases). This sequence was found in a human donor in good health (CMV status not recorded). Some clones in this sample may be carry-over from other donors' samples. Sequences were derived from CD8+ T cells from cultured PBMCs, sampled from culture after CMV antigen stimulation. The CDR3 nucleotides read TGCAGTGCTAGAGGGGGAGCGAGAAGGTGGTTCTTC. As protein: CSARGGARRWFF.